This passage covers 9 T cell receptor beta chains from one sample sequenced in a study of cytomegalovirus exposure and HLA in healthy donors. This PCR relied on a set of 60 Vbeta primers and 13 Jbeta primers. TCRdb's copy holds only in-frame clones and misses some; the assay was immunoSEQ multiplex PCR. The data contain 100,000 or so clones, more than 65% of them singletons. The sequenced material came from PBMCs. Receptors originate from a woman aged 18-29 years in good health and CMV-seropositive.

The chain is built from TRBV30 and TRBJ1-1; D is ambiguous. Trimming removed 0 bases at V and 2 bases at J, with 13 bases between. The CDR3 sequence is 15 residues long. The germline V gene has CDR1 GTSNPN and CDR2 SVGIG (reference sequence). CDR3 sequence: CAWSVLLGDNTEAFF. The CDR3 DNA follows: TGTGCCTGGAGTGTACTTCTGGGAGATAACACTGAAGCTTTCTTT.

V and J are TRBV4-2 and TRBJ2-7; weak D call: TRBD1 (6 bases). The germline V and J ends were trimmed by 6 bases and 5 bases, with 14 bases remaining between them. There are 13 residues in the CDR3. Germline values: CDR1 LGHNA, CDR2 YNFKEQ. The CDR3 bases are TGTGCCAGCAGAAGTACAGGGATCGACGAGCAGTACTTC. Protein product: CASRSTGIDEQYF.

V and J are TRBV28 and TRBJ2-2, with 8 nucleotides matching TRBD2. The CDR3 has 14 residues. The germline gives CDR1 MDHEN, CDR2 SYDVKM. V shed 2 bases and J 6 bases; nucleotides not matched to a gene: 2. Here the CDR3 DNA reads TGTGCCAGCAGTTTAACGGGAGGGGCCGGGGAGCTGTTTTTT. This encodes CASSLTGGAGELFF.

The rearrangement joins TRBV19 to TRBJ1-5, with 11 bases fitting TRBD1. V shed 6 bases and J 0 bases; nucleotides not matched to a gene: 7. Per the germline V gene, CDR1 is LNHDA and CDR2 is SQIVND (reference sequence). The CDR3 is made up of 17 amino acids. CDR3 in DNA: TGTGCCAGTAGGAAAGGGACAGGGGGGTATAGCAATCAGCCCCAGCATTTT. It encodes CASRKGTGGYSNQPQHF. Together with reference TRBV19 and TRBJ1-5, the CDR3 gives the full variable domain: DGGITQSPKYLFRKEGQNVTLSCEQNLNHDAMYWYRQDPGQGLRLIYYSQIVNDFQKGDIAEGYSVSREKKESFPLTVTSAQKNPTAFYLCASRKGTGGYSNQPQHFGDGTRLSIL.

The rearrangement links TRBV7-6 to TRBJ2-5; the D gene is possibly TRBD1 (7 bases). The CDR3 consists of 15 residues. Germline assignment: CDR1 SGHVS and CDR2 FNYEAQ. V shed 1 base and J shed 5 bases, with 14 bases lying between them. Here the CDR3 reads CASSLVAGGIETQYF. DNA for the CDR3: TGTGCCAGCAGCTTAGTGGCAGGGGGGATCGAGACCCAGTACTTC.

Of note for this clone: At the DNA level, this CDR3 is encoded by other sequences in the same sample as well. The V gene is TRBV4-1, the J gene TRBJ2-1, with unresolved D. V was clipped by 0 bases and J by 7 bases, with 4 bases between them. The CDR3 covers 12 residues. The germline gives CDR1 MGHRA, CDR2 YSYEKL. The CDR3 DNA reads as TGCGCCAGCAGCCAAGATTCAAATGAGCAGTTCTTC. Amino acid sequence: CASSQDSNEQFF.

Comments on this clone: At one end, the junction sequence differs from germline, possibly due to a read error. The same CDR3 also results from other DNA sequences found in this sample. The chain couples TRBV7-2 to TRBJ2-1, with 7 bases matching TRBD1. Germline CDR1 and CDR2: SGHTA and FQGNSA. This CDR3 spans 14 amino acids. The CDR3 reads CASSLASGGHEQFF. In DNA form, the CDR3 reads TGTGCCAGCAGCTTAGCGTCAGGGGGACATGAGCAATTCTTC.

This clone was picked up one time. CDR3 sequence: CASSMWTGPEQYF. The CDR3 DNA is TGCGCCAGCAGCATGTGGACAGGGCCCGAGCAGTACTTC. V and J are TRBV5-1 and TRBJ2-7; 8 bases are a match to TRBD1. V gave up 4 bases and J gave up 6 bases; unmatched junction bases: 6. The CDR3 sequence is 13 residues long. Germline CDR1 is SGHRS and CDR2 is YFSETQ.

The rearrangement uses TRBV6-5 and TRBJ2-3; 7 nucleotides match TRBD2. CDR1 and CDR2 from the germline V gene are MNHEY and SVGAGI. The CDR3 contains 14 residues. V shed 7 bases and J 0 bases; nucleotides not matched to a gene: 4. CDR3 DNA: TGTGCCAGCAAACCCGGGGGGAGCACAGATACGCAGTATTTT. Its protein is CASKPGGSTDTQYF.